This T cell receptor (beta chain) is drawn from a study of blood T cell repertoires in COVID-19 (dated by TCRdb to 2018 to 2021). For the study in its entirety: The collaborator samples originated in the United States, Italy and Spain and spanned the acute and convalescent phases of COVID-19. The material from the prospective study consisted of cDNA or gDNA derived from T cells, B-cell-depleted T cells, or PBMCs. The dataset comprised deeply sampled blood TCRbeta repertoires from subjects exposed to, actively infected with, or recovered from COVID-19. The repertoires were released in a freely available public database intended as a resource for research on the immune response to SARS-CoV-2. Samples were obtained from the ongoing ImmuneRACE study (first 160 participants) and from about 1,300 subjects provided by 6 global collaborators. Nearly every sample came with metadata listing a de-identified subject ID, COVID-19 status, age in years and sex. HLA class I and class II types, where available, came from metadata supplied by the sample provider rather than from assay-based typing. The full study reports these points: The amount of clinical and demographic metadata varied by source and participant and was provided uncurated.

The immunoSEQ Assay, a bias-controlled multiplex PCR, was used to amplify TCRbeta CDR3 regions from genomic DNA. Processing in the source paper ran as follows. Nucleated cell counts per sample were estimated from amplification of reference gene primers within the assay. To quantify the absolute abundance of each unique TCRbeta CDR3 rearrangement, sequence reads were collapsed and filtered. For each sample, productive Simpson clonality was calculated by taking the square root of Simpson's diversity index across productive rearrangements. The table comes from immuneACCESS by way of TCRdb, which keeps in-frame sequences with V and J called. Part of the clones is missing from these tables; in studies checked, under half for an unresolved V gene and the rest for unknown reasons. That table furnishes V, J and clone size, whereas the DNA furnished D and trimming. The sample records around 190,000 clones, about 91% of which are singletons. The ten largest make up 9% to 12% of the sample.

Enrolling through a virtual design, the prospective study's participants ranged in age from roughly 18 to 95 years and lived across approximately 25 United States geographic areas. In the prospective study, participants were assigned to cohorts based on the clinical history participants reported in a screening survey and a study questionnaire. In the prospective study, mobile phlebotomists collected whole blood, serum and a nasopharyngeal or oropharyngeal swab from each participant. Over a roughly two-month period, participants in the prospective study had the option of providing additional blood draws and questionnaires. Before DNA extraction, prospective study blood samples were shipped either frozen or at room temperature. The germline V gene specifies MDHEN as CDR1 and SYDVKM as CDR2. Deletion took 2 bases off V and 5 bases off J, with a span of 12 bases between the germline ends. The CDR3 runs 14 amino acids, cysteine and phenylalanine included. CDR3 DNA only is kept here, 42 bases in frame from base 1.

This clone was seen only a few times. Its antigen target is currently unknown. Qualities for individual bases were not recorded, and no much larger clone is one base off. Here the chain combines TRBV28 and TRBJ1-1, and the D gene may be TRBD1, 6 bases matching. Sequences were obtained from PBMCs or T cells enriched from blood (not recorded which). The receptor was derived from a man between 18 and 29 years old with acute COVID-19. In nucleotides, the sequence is TGTGCCAGCAGTTTACCAGGGGAAGCGACTGAAGCTTTCTTT. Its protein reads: CASSLPGEATEAFF. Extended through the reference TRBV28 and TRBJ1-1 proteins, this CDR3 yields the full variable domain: DVKVTQSSRYLVKRTGEKVFLECVQDMDHENMFWYRQDPGLGLRLIYFSYDVKMKEKGDIPEGYSVSREKKERFSLILESASTNQTSMYLCASSLPGEATEAFFGQGTRLTVV.